One sample yielded the 23 T cell receptor beta chains listed below, sequenced in a study of T cell clones after liver transplantation. Produced via immunoSEQ multiplex PCR; TCRdb's table is partial and in-frame only. The table includes over 15,000 clones, approximately 80% detected once. The sample consisted of CD8+ T cells from blood, taken 48 to 50 months after liver transplant. The source of these receptors is a human patient who received a liver transplant. These T cells may partly come from the graft donor.

The chain couples TRBV7-9 to TRBJ1-3; 7 bases align to TRBD1. Losses at the gene ends were 8 bases for V and 0 bases for J; bases not matched to a gene: 10. CDR3 size: 16 residues. Germline V gene lookup returns CDR1 SEHNR and CDR2 FQNEAQ (reference sequence). This CDR3 reads CASPLAGTDSGNTIYF. The CDR3, as DNA: TGTGCCAGCCCCCTCGCGGGGACAGACTCTGGAAACACCATATATTTT.

The J gene is TRBJ1-3, the V gene TRBV7-2; TRBD1 might be the D (6 bases). Germline CDR1 is SGHTA and CDR2 is FQGNSA. The CDR3 is 17 residues long. V was pared by 0 bases and J by 0 bases, with 12 bases between. CDR3 sequence reads: CASSLAVGQFSGNTIYF. DNA for the CDR3: TGTGCCAGCAGCTTAGCGGTGGGACAATTCTCTGGAAACACCATATATTTT.

The chain has TRBV19 and TRBJ2-5; 12 bases line up with TRBD2. The CDR3 runs to 15 residues. Germline loops: CDR1 LNHDA, CDR2 SQIVND (reference sequence). After removal of 5 bases from V and 2 bases from J, the junction contained 3 bases not matched to a gene. In nucleotides, the CDR3 is TGTGCCAGTAGTCAGACTAGCGGGGGACAAGAGACCCAGTACTTC. It is translated as CASSQTSGGQETQYF.

The chain employs TRBV4-1 and TRBJ2-1; no firm D call. The CDR3 is made up of 13 amino acids. The germline V gene has CDR1 MGHRA and CDR2 YSYEKL. V lost 4 bases and J 1 base, leaving 5 bases between the germline ends. CDR3 DNA sequence: TGCGCCAGCAGCCCAGCGTCCTACAATGAGCAGTTCTTC. Its translation is CASSPASYNEQFF.

The J gene is TRBJ1-2, the V gene TRBV7-3, with 7 bases lining up with TRBD1. Germline V gives CDR1 SGHTA, CDR2 FQGTGA. This CDR3 comprises 13 residues. The V and J ends lost 6 bases and 11 bases, in that order; junction bases with no gene match: 12. CDR3: CASSRTGADNYTF. The CDR3 DNA sequence: TGTGCCAGCAGTCGTACAGGGGCCGATAATTACACCTTC.

This rearrangement joins TRBV9 to TRBJ2-3; TRBD2 agrees at 13 bases. Looked up from germline, CDR1 is SGDLS and CDR2 is YYNGEE. Trimming at V came to 0 bases and at J to 0 bases, leaving 7 bases not matched to a gene. This CDR3 is 19 amino acids long. CDR3 nucleotides: TGTGCCAGCAGCGTAGTAGGGTTGGGACTAGCGGGGAGCACAGATACGCAGTATTTT. Its protein is CASSVVGLGLAGSTDTQYF.

This clone occurred once. Written as DNA, the CDR3 is TGCGCCAGCAGCCAGGACAGGGTGTTGGACTATGGCTACACCTTC. Its translation: CASSQDRVLDYGYTF. The rearrangement uses TRBV4-3 and TRBJ1-2, with TRBD1 matching over 8 bases. This CDR3 is built from 15 residues. With V trimmed by 3 bases and J by 3 bases, 6 bases remained unmatched. Germline V CDR1 and CDR2: LGHNA, YSLEER.

The chain carries TRBV14 and TRBJ2-1, with a possible D match to TRBD1 (5 bases). The ends were cut back, 0 bases at V and 2 bases at J, with 8 bases in the middle. The germline V gene encodes CDR1 SGHDN and CDR2 FVKESK. This CDR3 has 15 amino acids. CDR3 bases: TGTGCCAGCAGCCAAGAGTTCAGGGCCTACAATGAGCAGTTCTTC. Translated: CASSQEFRAYNEQFF.

The V and J genes are TRBV7-6 and TRBJ2-2; D perhaps matches TRBD2 (5 bases). Germline V gene lookup returns CDR1 SGHVS and CDR2 FNYEAQ. V lost 5 bases, J lost 4 bases, and 14 bases lay in between. The CDR3 sequence is 15 residues long. In nucleotides, the CDR3 is TGTGCCAGCAGCCTTCCTAGAGGGCCCACCGGGGAGCTGTTTTTT. It is translated as CASSLPRGPTGELFF.

By sample share, this clone is medium-sized. The chain recombines TRBV27 with TRBJ2-1; 11 bases match TRBD2. The CDR3 covers 15 residues. V was clipped by 5 bases and J by 3 bases; unmatched bases: 3. From germline, CDR1 is MNHEY and CDR2 SMNVEV (reference sequence). CDR3 nucleotide sequence: TGTGCCAGCAGTCAAACTAGCGGGAGCTACAATGAGCAGTTCTTC. It translates to CASSQTSGSYNEQFF.

The J gene is TRBJ2-3, the V gene TRBV29-1, with TRBD1 identical over 11 bases. V shed 3 bases, J shed 1 base, and the junction held 9 bases outside the gene matches. CDR1 is SQVTM, CDR2 ANQGSEA, per germline. The CDR3 consists of 17 residues. The CDR3 DNA sequence: TGCAGCGTTGATGGTTTGGACAGGGGGCGCGGCACAGATACGCAGTATTTT. It translates to CSVDGLDRGRGTDTQYF.

In its sample, this clone was seen once. CDR3 sequence reads: CASSLQTGSYGYTF. The CDR3 region has the DNA TGTGCCAGCAGCCTTCAGACAGGGTCCTATGGCTACACCTTC. The chain recombines TRBV14 with TRBJ1-2, with 7 bases fitting TRBD1. CDR1 and CDR2 from the germline V gene are SGHDN and FVKESK. The J segment lost 4 bases and the V segment lost 4 bases, leaving 6 bases of the junction unmatched. The CDR3 spans 14 residues. Full variable domain (remainder filled in from reference TRBV14 and TRBJ1-2): EAGVTQFPSHSVIEKGQTVTLRCDPISGHDNLYWYRRVMGKEIKFLLHFVKESKQDESGMPNNRFLAERTGGTYSTLKVQPAELEDSGVYFCASSLQTGSYGYTFGSGTRLTVV.

The chain employs TRBV7-2 and TRBJ2-7; the D gene is possibly TRBD2 (7 bases). Per the germline V gene, CDR1 is SGHTA and CDR2 is FQGNSA. The CDR3 runs to 15 residues. V lost 4 bases and J lost 2, with 15 bases in between. CDR3: CASSWEGDTAYEQYF. The DNA of the CDR3 is TGTGCCAGCAGCTGGGAGGGGGACACAGCCTACGAGCAGTACTTC. Based on the CDR3 plus reference TRBV7-2 and TRBJ2-7, the full variable domain is GAGVSQSPSNKVTEKGKDVELRCDPISGHTALYWYRQSLGQGLEFLIYFQGNSAPDKSGLPSDRFSAERTGGSVSTLTIQRTQQEDSAVYLCASSWEGDTAYEQYFGPGTRLTVT.

The rearrangement links TRBV4-2 to TRBJ2-5; D remains unclear. The CDR3 totals 15 residues. The ends were cut back, 1 base at V and 5 bases at J, with 14 bases in the middle. Germline CDR1 and CDR2: LGHNA and YNFKEQ. CDR3 DNA: TGTGCCAGCAGCCAAGCCGGCCCTGGCGAGGAGACCCAGTACTTC. Translated, it gives CASSQAGPGEETQYF.

The rearrangement uses TRBV6-6 and TRBJ2-3; possible D gene TRBD2, 6 bases. CDR3 length: 16 amino acids. From germline, CDR1 is MNHNY and CDR2 SVGAGI (reference sequence). V was trimmed by 6 bases and J by 1 base, leaving 17 bases between them. CDR3 nucleotides: TGTGCCAGCAGCCAAGGAAAGTGGGGGGGCACAGATACGCAGTATTTT. It specifies CASSQGKWGGTDTQYF.

The chain is built from TRBV4-3 and TRBJ1-5; D remains unclear. The CDR3 is 13 amino acids. The germline gives CDR1 LGHNA, CDR2 YSLEER. V lost 0 bases and J lost 6, with 6 bases in between. The CDR3 reads CASSQDRGQPQHF. The CDR3 DNA sequence: TGCGCCAGCAGCCAAGATCGAGGTCAGCCCCAGCATTTT.

This clone came up once. V gene TRBV10-1 combines with J gene TRBJ2-5; D not certain. The CDR3 loop spans 11 amino acids. Per the germline V gene, CDR1 is WNHNN and CDR2 is SYGVQD (reference sequence). V shed 7 bases and J shed 5 bases, with 8 bases lying between them. CDR3 loop: CASIRSETQYF. In nucleotides, the CDR3 is TGCGCCAGCATAAGATCGGAGACCCAGTACTTC.

The gene calls are TRBV9 and TRBJ1-4; D unresolved. Germline V gene sequence: CDR1 SGDLS, CDR2 YYNGEE. The CDR3 has 12 amino acids. V lost 2 bases to trimming and J lost 6 bases, with 5 bases between them. In DNA form, the CDR3 reads TGTGCCAGCAGCGTCACTGATGAAAAACTGTTTTTT. This gives the protein CASSVTDEKLFF.

The chain employs TRBV6-6 and TRBJ1-5; D is ambiguous. Per the germline V gene, CDR1 is MNHNY and CDR2 is SVGAGI (reference sequence). The CDR3 is made up of 15 amino acids. V lost 2 bases and J lost 0, with 8 bases in between. CDR3 nucleotides: TGTGCCAGCAGTTACCTGGATCTTAGCAATCAGCCCCAGCATTTT. It encodes CASSYLDLSNQPQHF.

The chain is built from TRBV9 and TRBJ2-3; TRBD2 matches 11 bases. Germline lookup yields CDR1 SGDLS and CDR2 YYNGEE. CDR3 length: 17 residues. After removal of 1 base from V and 2 bases from J, the junction contained 6 bases not matched to a gene. Here the CDR3 reads CASSVSPSGGITDTQYF. CDR3 nucleotide sequence: TGTGCCAGCAGCGTATCGCCTAGCGGGGGGATCACAGATACGCAGTATTTT.

This clone has a handful of counts. The J gene is TRBJ2-4, the V gene TRBV5-3; D is tentatively TRBD1 or TRBD2 (5 bases each). TRBV5-3 is an ORF, and what it does is uncertain. The V end was cut by 4 bases, the J end by 1 base, with 12 bases between. The CDR3 runs 15 residues. In DNA, the CDR3 is TGTGCCAGAAGCGACCGGGACGGGGCCAAAAACATTCAGTACTTC. Residues: CARSDRDGAKNIQYF.

The genes are TRBV6-4 and TRBJ1-4; 7 bases are shared with TRBD1. The V gene's germline CDR1 is MRHNA and CDR2 SNTAGT. After removal of 6 bases from V and 6 bases from J, the junction contained 13 bases not matched to a gene. The CDR3 length is 16 residues. CDR3 DNA: TGTGCCAGCAGGGAGGGGGCCGACATCTTTCATGAAAAACTGTTTTTT. This gives the protein CASREGADIFHEKLFF.

V and J are TRBV4-3 and TRBJ1-1; D gene uncertain. Germline V gives CDR1 LGHNA, CDR2 YSLEER. The ends were cut back, 4 bases at V and 2 bases at J, with 11 bases in the middle. The CDR3 length is 14 residues. DNA for the CDR3: TGCGCCAGCAGCCCGGGCCAGATTAACACTGAAGCTTTCTTT. Encoded protein: CASSPGQINTEAFF.